This T cell receptor beta chain was retrieved from a study of graft-versus-host responses after intestinal transplantation. As for the study in general: Every transplant recipient was induced with anti-thymocyte globulin, then maintained on tacrolimus and steroids for about 3 years.

As regards this clone: Its antigen is still unknown.

Study results and limitations: Elevated graft-versus-host to host-versus-graft clonal ratios in allografts were recorded for patients with graft-donor T cell macrochimerism. Recipient marrow held GvH clones, some first seen in ileum or blood. Early HvG declines after transplant were associated with peak circulating GvH clone levels.

Data came from immunoSEQ multiplex PCR; TCRdb stores just in-frame clones and leaves some out. The sample contains more than 95,000 clones, roughly nine tenths of which appear only once. Germline CDR1 reads ENHRY; CDR2 reads SYGVKD. The CDR3 is made up of 13 amino acids. With 4 bases removed from V and 5 bases from J, the gap between germline ends came to 9 bases. This specimen was unstimulated CD4+ T cells sorted from spleen or lymph node cells, taken before intestinal transplant. V usage is TRBV10-3 and J usage is TRBJ1-5; D is undetermined. The source is a human donor who received an intestinal transplant. CDR3 bases: TGTGCCATCAGTGGTGGGAGAGATCAGCCCCAGCATTTT. Amino acids: CAISGGRDQPQHF.